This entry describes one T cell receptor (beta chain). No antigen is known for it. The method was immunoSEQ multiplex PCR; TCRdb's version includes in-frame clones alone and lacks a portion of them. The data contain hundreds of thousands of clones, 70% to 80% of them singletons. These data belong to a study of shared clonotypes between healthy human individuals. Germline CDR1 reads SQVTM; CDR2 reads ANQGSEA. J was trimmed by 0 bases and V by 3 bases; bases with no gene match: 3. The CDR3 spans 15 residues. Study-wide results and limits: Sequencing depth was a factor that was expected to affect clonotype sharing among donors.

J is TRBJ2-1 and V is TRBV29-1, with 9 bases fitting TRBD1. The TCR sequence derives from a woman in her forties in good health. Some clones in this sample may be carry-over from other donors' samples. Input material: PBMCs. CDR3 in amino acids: CSVERTGVSYNEQFF. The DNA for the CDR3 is TGCAGCGTTGAGAGGACAGGGGTCTCCTACAATGAGCAGTTCTTC.